Sequencing of this TCR beta chain was carried out in a study of blood T cell repertoires in COVID-19. As for the study in general: The United States, Italy and Spain supplied acute and convalescent COVID-19 samples. The analysed material was cDNA or gDNA that came from T cells, B-cell-depleted T cells, or PBMCs.

Methods used by the authors: By means of reference gene primer amplification, nucleated cell counts were estimated. TCRdb's copy holds only in-frame clones and misses some; the assay was immunoSEQ multiplex PCR. The D gene and trimming were derived from the DNA, and the V and J assignments and clone size from that table. Of tens of thousands of clones in the sample, more than 75% were seen once. CDR3 length: 13 amino acids. The V end was cut by 6 bases, the J end by 0 bases, with 6 bases between. Germline CDR1 is MNHEY and CDR2 is SVGAGI. This clone came up once. The source of this sequence is a man aged 70-80 years with acute or convalescent COVID-19. The chain links TRBV6-5 to TRBJ1-3; the D is unclear. The sequencing sample was made of peripheral blood. CDR3 sequence: CASSLYSGNTIYF. CDR3 DNA sequence: TGTGCCAGCAGCCTCTACTCTGGAAACACCATATATTTT.